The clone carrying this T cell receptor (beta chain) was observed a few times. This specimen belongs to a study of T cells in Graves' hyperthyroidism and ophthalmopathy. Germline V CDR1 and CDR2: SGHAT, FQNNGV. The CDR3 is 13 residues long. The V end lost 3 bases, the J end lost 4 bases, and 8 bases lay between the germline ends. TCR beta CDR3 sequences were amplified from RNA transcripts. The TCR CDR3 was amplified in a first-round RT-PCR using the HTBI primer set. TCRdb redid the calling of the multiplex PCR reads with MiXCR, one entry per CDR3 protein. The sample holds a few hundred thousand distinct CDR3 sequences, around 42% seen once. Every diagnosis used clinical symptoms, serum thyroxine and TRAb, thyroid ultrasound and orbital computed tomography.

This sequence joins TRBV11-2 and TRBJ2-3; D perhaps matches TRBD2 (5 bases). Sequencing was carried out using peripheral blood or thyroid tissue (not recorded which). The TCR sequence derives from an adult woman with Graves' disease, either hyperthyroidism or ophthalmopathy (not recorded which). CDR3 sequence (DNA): TGTGCCAGCAGCTTCGCCGGGGCAGATACGCAGTATTTT. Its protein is CASSFAGADTQYF.